The rows below give T cell receptor beta chains drawn from one sample of a study of T cells after yellow fever vaccination. TCRdb fed the 5' RACE reads into MiXCR, producing one record per CDR3 protein. Found here are just under 600,000 distinct CDR3 sequences, about 13% of them singletons; the top ten hold about an eighth. Source: PBMCs, taken on the day of the yellow fever booster vaccination. The receptors originated from a man aged 30 to 45 who received the YFV17D yellow fever vaccine. Both conserved end residues are part of each CDR3. Clone size, where shown, is once, few, many, or a class for clones that have expanded.

CDR3 protein | J gene | V gene | clone size
CASSFFDQGIYGYTF | TRBJ1-2 | TRBV19 | few
CASSPPPGGAVKTQYF | TRBJ2-5 | TRBV18 | -
CATLGASNRTSSYEQYF | TRBJ2-7 | TRBV10-3 | -
CASSFSFGGTDEQFF | TRBJ2-1 | TRBV27 | -
CASSVAGTDDETQYF | TRBJ2-5 | TRBV9 | -
CASSLGLAGASSTDTQYF | TRBJ2-3 | TRBV11-2 | few
CASSLGVLSYEQYF | TRBJ2-7 | TRBV7-9 | -
CSATPTDRAGVAEAFF | TRBJ1-1 | TRBV20-1 | -
CASNRGGTASEQYF | TRBJ2-7 | TRBV7-8 | few
CASSPHPRGTGELFF | TRBJ2-2 | TRBV27 | many
CSARRDSNTDTQYF | TRBJ2-3 | TRBV20-1 | few
CASSSGLSYYEQYF | TRBJ2-7 | TRBV27 | few
CASSLQVSGGWYNEQFF | TRBJ2-1 | TRBV11-2 | few
CASSLVVGTYEQYF | TRBJ2-7 | TRBV5-1 | -
CASSLEVAGANEQFF | TRBJ2-1 | TRBV5-4 | few
CSATGWTEETQYF | TRBJ2-5 | TRBV29-1 | few
CSATSPGGTSYEQYF | TRBJ2-7 | TRBV29-1 | few
CASRAVHGEGSYEQYF | TRBJ2-7 | TRBV5-8 | few
CASSFTGPPEEQFF | TRBJ2-1 | TRBV5-1 | -
CSGSGRQGAYGYTF | TRBJ1-2 | TRBV20-1 | few
CASSLGLAGGGEETQYF | TRBJ2-5 | TRBV5-1 | -
CASSQASSGTRVWEQYF | TRBJ2-7 | TRBV4-2 | few
CASSQRTGSYNEQFF | TRBJ2-1 | TRBV4-2 | many
CASSYYRGSHTGELFF | TRBJ2-2 | TRBV7-2 | few
CSARPSGNNQPQHF | TRBJ1-5 | TRBV20-1 | -
CASSLTGGGITEAFF | TRBJ1-1 | TRBV7-2 | few
CAAGANNEQFF | TRBJ2-1 | TRBV7-9 | -
CSAQAHMNTEAFF | TRBJ1-1 | TRBV20-1 | many
CASWASGADTQYF | TRBJ2-3 | TRBV25-1 | few
CASSLISPQGTQYF | TRBJ2-5 | TRBV11-2 | few
CASSSGFPYTDTQYF | TRBJ2-3 | TRBV7-8 | few
CSVLSLRLAGGEQYF | TRBJ2-7 | TRBV20-1 | -
CATSDLGKNEQYF | TRBJ2-7 | TRBV24-1 | few